This T cell receptor beta chain was found in a study of Graves' ophthalmopathy and Graves' hyperthyroidism. In the study overall: Blood was drawn at initial diagnosis, before any treatment. Whole-study results and caveats: Stable hyperthyroidism and ophthalmopathy were told apart by a 13-signature model, which achieved just over 85% sensitivity and almost 82% specificity.

Germline V CDR1 and CDR2: SGHAT, FQNNGV. The CDR3 extends over 17 amino acids. Trimming took 4 bases from V and 2 from J, leaving 15 bases between them. This clonotype was seen many times. Its antigen remains unknown. CDR3 regions of TCR beta were amplified from RNA transcripts. Second-round multiplex PCR followed a first-round RT-PCR using HTBI primers. TCRdb re-derived calls from the multiplex PCR reads in MiXCR, one entry per CDR3 protein. The table lists about 410,000 distinct CDR3 sequences, around 18% of them singletons. Orbital computed tomography, together with clinical symptoms, serum thyroxine, TRAb and thyroid ultrasound, was used for diagnosis. Sampling 10 ml of fresh peripheral blood provided the PBMCs.

The V gene is TRBV11-2, the J gene TRBJ1-6; D is unclear. The TCR was taken from a woman aged 18-29 years with Graves' ophthalmopathy. Source material: peripheral blood. DNA for the CDR3: TGTGCCAGCAGCTCATCTATTGGGGTACCCTATAATTCACCCCTCCACTTT. It encodes CASSSSIGVPYNSPLHF.